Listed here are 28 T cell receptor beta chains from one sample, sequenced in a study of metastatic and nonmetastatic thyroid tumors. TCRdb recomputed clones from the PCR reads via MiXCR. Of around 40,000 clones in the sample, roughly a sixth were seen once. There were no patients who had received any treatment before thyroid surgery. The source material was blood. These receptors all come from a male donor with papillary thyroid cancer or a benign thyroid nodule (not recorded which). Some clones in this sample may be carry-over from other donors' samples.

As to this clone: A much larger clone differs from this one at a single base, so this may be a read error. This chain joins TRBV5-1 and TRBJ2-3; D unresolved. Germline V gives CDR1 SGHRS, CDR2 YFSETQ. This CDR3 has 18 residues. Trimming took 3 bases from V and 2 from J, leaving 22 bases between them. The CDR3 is CASSYDGSPFLITDTQYF. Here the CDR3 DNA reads TGCGCCAGCAGCTATGACGGGTCCCCCTTTCTTATCACAGATACGCAGTATTTT.

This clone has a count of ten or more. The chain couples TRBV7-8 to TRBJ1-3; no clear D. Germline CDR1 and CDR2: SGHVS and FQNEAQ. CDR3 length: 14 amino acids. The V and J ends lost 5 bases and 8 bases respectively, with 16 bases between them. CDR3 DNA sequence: TGTGCCAGCAGCCATCCGGGTCCCGGGGACACCATATATTTT. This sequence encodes CASSHPGPGDTIYF.

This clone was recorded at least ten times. CDR3 loop: CASSQDWGLAGPSPYEQYF. The CDR3 nucleotides are TGTGCCAGCAGCCAAGATTGGGGACTAGCGGGACCGAGTCCCTACGAGCAGTACTTC. This rearrangement joins TRBV14 to TRBJ2-7; 13 nucleotides align to TRBD2. The trim removed 0 bases at V and 2 bases at J, leaving 10 bases unmatched. Per germline, CDR1 SGHDN and CDR2 FVKESK. The CDR3 spans 19 residues.

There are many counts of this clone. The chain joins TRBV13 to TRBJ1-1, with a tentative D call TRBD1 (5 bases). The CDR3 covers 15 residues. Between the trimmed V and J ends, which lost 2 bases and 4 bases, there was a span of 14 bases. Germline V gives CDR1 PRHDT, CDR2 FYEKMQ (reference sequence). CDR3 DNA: TGTGCCAGCAGCTTAAGTGGGGGGTCGGGCACTGAAGCTTTCTTT. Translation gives CASSLSGGSGTEAFF.

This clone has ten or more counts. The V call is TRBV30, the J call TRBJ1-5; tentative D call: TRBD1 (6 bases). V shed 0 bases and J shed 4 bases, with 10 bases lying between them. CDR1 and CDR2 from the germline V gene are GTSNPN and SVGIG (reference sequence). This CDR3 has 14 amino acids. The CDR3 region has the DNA TGTGCCTGGAGTGTGGACAGAACAAATCAGCCCCAGCATTTT. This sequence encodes CAWSVDRTNQPQHF.

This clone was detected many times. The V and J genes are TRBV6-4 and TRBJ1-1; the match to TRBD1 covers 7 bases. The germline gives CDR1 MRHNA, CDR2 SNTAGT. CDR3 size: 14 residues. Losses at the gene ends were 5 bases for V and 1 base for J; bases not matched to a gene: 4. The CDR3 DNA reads TGTGCCAGCAGTTCTACAGGGGAGAACACTGAAGCTTTCTTT. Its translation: CASSSTGENTEAFF.

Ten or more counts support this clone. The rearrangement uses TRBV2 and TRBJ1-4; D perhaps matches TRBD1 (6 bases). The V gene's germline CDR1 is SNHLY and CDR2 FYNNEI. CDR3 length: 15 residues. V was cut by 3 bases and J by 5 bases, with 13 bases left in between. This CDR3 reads CASSDDRQANEKLFF. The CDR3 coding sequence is TGTGCCAGCAGTGATGATCGACAGGCAAATGAAAAACTGTTTTTT.

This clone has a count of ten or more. CDR3 region: CASSLSGYNQPQHF. The CDR3 DNA reads as TGTGCCAGCAGTTTGTCAGGGTACAATCAGCCCCAGCATTTT. The chain couples TRBV12-3 or TRBV12-4 to TRBJ1-5; possible D gene TRBD1, 5 bases. The germline V and J ends were trimmed by 3 bases and 3 bases, with 9 bases remaining between them. This CDR3 region has 14 residues.

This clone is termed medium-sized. In DNA form, the CDR3 reads TGTGCCAGTAGTATCAGTCTGGCGAGCACTGAAGCTTTCTTT. Protein sequence: CASSISLASTEAFF. The chain combines TRBV19 with TRBJ1-1; D gene uncertain. The CDR3 covers 14 residues. Trimming cost V 3 bases and J 4 bases, with 12 bases left between them. Germline V gene data show CDR1 as LNHDA and CDR2 as SQIVND (reference sequence).

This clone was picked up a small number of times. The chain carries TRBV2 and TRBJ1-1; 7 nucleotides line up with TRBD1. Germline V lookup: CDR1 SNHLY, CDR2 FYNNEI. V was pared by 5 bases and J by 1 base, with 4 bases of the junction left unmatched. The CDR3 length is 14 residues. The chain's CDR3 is CASSQQGPNTEAFF. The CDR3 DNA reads TGTGCCAGCAGTCAACAGGGGCCGAACACTGAAGCTTTCTTT.

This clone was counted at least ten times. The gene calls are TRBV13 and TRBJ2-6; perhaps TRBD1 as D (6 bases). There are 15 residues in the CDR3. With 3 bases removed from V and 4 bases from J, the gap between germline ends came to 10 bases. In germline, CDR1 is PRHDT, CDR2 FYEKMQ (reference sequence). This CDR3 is CASSFRGTGANVLTF. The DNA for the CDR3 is TGTGCCAGCAGCTTCAGGGGAACGGGGGCCAACGTCCTGACTTTC.

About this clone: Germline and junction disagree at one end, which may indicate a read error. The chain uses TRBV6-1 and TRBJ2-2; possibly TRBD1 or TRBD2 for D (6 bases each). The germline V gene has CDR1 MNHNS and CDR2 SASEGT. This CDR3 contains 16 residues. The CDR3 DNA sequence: TGTGCCAGCCGCGAACCCTGGACAGATAACACCGGGGGGCTGTTTTTT. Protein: CASREPWTDNTGGLFF.

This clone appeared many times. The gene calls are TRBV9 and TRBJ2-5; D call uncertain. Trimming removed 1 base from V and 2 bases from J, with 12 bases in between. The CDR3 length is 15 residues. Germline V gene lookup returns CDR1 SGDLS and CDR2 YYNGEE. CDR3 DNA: TGTGCCAGCAGCGTACGAGCGCATTGGCAAGAGACCCAGTACTTC. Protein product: CASSVRAHWQETQYF.

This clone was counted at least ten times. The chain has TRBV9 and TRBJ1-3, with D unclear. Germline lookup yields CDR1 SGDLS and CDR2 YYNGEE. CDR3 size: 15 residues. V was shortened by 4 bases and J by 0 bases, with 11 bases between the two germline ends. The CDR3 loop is CASSPELISGNTIYF. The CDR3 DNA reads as TGTGCCAGCAGCCCGGAATTGATCTCTGGAAACACCATATATTTT.

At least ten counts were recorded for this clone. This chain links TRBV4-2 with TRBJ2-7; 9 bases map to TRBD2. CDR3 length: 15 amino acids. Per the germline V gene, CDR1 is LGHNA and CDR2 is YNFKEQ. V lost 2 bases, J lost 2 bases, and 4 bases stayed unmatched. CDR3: CASSQLAGEAYEQYF. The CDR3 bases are TGTGCCAGCAGCCAATTAGCGGGAGAGGCCTACGAGCAGTACTTC.

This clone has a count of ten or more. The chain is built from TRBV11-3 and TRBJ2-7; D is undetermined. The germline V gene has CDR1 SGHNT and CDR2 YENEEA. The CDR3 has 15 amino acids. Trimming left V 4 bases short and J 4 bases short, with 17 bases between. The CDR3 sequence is CASSSARFMAYEQYF. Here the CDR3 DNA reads TGTGCCAGCAGCTCCGCCCGGTTTATGGCTTACGAGCAGTACTTC.

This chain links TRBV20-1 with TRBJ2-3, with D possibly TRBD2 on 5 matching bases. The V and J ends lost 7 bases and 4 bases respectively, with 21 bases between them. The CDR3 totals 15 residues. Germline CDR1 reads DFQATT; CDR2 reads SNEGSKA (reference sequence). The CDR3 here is CSDTSRGSISDTQYF. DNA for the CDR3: TGCAGTGATACATCTAGAGGGAGTATATCAGATACGCAGTATTTT.

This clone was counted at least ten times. The CDR3 nucleotides are TGCAGTGCTGCATCAGGGGATAGCAATCAGCCCCAGCATTTT. It specifies CSAASGDSNQPQHF. V gene TRBV20-1 combines with J gene TRBJ1-5; D is possibly TRBD1 (6 bases). Germline V lookup: CDR1 DFQATT, CDR2 SNEGSKA (reference sequence). CDR3 length equals 14 residues. The germline V and J ends were trimmed by 5 bases and 0 bases, with 11 bases remaining between them.

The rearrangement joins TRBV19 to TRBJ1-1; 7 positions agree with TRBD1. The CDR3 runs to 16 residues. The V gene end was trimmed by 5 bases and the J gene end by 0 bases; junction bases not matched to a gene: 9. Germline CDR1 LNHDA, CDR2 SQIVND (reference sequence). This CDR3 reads CASSLFEGAVNTEAFF. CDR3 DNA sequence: TGTGCCAGTAGTTTATTCGAGGGGGCGGTGAACACTGAAGCTTTCTTT.

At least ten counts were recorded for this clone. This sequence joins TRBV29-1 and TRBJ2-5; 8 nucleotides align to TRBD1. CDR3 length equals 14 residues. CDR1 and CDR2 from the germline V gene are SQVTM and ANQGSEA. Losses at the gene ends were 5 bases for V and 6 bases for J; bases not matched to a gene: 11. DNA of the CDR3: TGCAGCGTTCCCCACCACGGACAGGGCCAGACCCAGTACTTC. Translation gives CSVPHHGQGQTQYF.

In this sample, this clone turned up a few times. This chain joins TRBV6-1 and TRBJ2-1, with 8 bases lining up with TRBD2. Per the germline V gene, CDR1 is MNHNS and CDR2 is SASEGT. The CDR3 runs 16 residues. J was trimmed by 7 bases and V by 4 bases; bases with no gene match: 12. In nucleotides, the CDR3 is TGTGCCAGCAGTGCAAACGGAATAGCGGGGAGAAATGAGCAGTTCTTC. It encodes CASSANGIAGRNEQFF.

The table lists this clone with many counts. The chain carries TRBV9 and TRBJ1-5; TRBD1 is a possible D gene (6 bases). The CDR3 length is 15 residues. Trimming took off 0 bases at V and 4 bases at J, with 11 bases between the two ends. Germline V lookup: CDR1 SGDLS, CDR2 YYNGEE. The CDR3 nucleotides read TGTGCCAGCAGCGTAGACCAGGGGTGGAATCAGCCCCAGCATTTT. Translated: CASSVDQGWNQPQHF. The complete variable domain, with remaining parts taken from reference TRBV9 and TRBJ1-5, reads DSGVTQTPKHLITATGQRVTLRCSPRSGDLSVYWYQQSLDQGLQFLIQYYNGEERAKGNILERFSAQQFPDLHSELNLSSLELGDSALYFCASSVDQGWNQPQHFGDGTRLSIL.

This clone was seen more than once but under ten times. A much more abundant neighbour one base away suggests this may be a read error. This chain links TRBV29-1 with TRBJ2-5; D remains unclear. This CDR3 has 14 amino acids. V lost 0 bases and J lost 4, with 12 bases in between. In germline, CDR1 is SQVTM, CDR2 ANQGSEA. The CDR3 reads CSVEDCWTLETQYF. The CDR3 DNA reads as TGCAGCGTTGAAGATTGCTGGACCCTAGAGACCCAGTACTTC.

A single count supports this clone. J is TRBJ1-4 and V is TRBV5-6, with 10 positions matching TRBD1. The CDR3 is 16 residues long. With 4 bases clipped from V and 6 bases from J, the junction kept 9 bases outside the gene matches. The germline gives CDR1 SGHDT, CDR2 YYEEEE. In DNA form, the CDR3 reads TGTGCCAGCAGCCCGGGACAGGGGCGAGGATATGAAAAACTGTTTTTT. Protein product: CASSPGQGRGYEKLFF.

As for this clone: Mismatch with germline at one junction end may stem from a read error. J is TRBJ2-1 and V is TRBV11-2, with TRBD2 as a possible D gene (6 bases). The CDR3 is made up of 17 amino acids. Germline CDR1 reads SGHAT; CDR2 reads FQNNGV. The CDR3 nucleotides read TGTGCCAGCAGCTTAGGTTTTGGCGGGGTGGCCTACAATGAGCGGTTCTTC. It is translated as CASSLGFGGVAYNERFF.

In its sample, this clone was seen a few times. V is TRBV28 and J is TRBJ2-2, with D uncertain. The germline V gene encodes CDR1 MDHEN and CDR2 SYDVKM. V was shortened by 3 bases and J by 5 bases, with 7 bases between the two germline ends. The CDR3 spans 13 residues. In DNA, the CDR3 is TGTGCCAGCAGTTTGGAAGGGACCGGGGAGCTGTTTTTT. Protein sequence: CASSLEGTGELFF.

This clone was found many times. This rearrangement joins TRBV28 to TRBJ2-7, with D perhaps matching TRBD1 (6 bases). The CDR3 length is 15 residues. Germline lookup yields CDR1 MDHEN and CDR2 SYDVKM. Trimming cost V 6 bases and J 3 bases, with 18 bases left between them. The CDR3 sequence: CASRGGLGRGYEQYF. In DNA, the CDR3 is TGTGCCAGCAGGGGCGGTTTGGGCAGGGGCTACGAGCAGTACTTC.

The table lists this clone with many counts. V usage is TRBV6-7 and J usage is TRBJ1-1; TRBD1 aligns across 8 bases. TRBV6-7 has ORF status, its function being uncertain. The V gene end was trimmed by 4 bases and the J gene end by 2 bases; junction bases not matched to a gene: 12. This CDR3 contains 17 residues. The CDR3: CASSSRGTGHHNTEAFF. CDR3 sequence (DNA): TGTGCCAGCAGTTCCCGCGGGACAGGTCACCATAACACTGAAGCTTTCTTT.